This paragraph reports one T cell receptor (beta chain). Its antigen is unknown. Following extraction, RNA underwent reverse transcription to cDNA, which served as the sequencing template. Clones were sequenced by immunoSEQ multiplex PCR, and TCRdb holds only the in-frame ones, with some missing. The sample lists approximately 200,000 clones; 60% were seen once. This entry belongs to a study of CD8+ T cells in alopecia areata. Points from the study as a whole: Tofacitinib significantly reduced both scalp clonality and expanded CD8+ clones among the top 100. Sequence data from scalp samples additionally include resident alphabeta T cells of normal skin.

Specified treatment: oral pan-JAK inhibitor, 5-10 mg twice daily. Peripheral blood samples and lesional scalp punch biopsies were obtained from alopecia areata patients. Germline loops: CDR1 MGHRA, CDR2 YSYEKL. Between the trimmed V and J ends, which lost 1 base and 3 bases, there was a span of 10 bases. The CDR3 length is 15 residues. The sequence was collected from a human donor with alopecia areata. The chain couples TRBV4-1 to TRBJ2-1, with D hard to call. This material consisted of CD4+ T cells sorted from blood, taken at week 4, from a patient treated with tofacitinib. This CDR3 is CASSQVRVVYNEQFF. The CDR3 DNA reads TGCGCCAGCAGCCAAGTCCGAGTCGTCTACAATGAGCAGTTCTTC.